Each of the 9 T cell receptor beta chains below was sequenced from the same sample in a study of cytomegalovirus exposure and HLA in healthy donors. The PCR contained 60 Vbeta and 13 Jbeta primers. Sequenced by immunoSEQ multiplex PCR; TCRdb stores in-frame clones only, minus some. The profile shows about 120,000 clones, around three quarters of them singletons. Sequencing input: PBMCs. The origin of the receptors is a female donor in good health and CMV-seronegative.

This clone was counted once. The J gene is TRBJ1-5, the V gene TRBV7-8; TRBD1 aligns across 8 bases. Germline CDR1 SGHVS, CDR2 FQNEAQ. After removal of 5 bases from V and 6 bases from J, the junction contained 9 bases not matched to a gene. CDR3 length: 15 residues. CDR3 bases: TGTGCCAGCAGCCTGGGGGCAGGGGGCGTTCAGCCCCAGCATTTT. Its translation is CASSLGAGGVQPQHF.

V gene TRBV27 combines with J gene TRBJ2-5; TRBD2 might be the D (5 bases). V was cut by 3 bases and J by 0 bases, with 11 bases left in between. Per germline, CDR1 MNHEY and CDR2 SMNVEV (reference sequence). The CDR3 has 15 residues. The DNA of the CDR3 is TGTGCCAGCAGTTTGGAAGTAGCGTACCAAGAGACCCAGTACTTC. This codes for CASSLEVAYQETQYF.

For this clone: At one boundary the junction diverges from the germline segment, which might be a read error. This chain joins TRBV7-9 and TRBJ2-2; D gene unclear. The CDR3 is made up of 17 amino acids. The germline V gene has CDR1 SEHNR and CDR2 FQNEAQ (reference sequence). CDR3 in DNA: TGTTCCAGCAGCCCCTCGGCACGGTCCGCTAGCACCGGGGAGCTGTTTTTT. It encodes CSSSPSARSASTGELFF.

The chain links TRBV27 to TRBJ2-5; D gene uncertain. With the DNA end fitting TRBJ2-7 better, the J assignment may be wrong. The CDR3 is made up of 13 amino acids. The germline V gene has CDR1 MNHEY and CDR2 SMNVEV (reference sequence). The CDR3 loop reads CASSSDGYYEQYF. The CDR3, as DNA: TGTGCCAGCAGTTCCGACGGATACTACGAGCAGTACTTC.

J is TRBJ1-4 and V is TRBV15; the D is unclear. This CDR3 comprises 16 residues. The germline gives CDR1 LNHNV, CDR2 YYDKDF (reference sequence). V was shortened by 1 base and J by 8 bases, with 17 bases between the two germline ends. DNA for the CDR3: TGTGCCACCAGCAGAGCAGTTGCGGGGTTCGTCGAAAAACTGTTTTTT. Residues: CATSRAVAGFVEKLFF.

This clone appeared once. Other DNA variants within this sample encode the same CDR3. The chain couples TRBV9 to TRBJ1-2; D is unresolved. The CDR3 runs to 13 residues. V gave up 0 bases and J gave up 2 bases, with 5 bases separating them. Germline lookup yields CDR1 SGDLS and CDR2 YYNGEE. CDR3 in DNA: TGTGCCAGCAGCGTAGACAGAAACTATGGCTACACCTTC. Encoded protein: CASSVDRNYGYTF.

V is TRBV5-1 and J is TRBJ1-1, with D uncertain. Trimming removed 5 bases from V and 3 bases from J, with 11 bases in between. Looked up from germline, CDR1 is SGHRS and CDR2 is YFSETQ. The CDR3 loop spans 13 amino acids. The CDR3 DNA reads TGCGCCAGCAGGTGGACGGACTACACTGAAGCTTTCTTT. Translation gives CASRWTDYTEAFF.

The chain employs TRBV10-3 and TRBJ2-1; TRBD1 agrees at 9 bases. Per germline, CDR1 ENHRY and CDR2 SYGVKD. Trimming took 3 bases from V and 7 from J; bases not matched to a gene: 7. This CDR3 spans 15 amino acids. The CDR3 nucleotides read TGTGCCATCAGTGACCGGGACAGGGCAGGGAATGAGCAGTTCTTC. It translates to CAISDRDRAGNEQFF.

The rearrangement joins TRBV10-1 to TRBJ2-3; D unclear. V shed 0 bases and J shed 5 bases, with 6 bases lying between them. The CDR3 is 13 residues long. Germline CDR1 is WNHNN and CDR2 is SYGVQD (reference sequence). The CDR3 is CASSESTVDTQYF. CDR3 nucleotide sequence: TGCGCCAGCAGTGAGTCCACGGTAGATACGCAGTATTTT.